This T cell receptor beta chain was observed in a study of T-cell memory formation after mild COVID-19 (TCRdb year 2021). Turning to the overall study: TCR sequence clusters from the two donors were largely donor specific. Longitudinal TCRalpha and TCRbeta repertoire sequencing tracked T-cell clones expanding and contracting after mild COVID-19 in two donors. Two young, previously healthy adult volunteers made up the cohort, one male and one female. Results the study describes overall, beyond this receptor: Contracting CD4+ clones were located mainly in the CM and EM memory subsets, whereas CD8+ clones were found to be enriched in EMRA. The second-wave clones that peaked on day 37 were not confirmed to be SARS-CoV-2 specific. The detection of some responding clones in pre-infection memory suggests that pre-existing cross-reactive memory T cells joined the SARS-CoV-2 response. The study included only two mild cases, and larger cohorts that include severe cases with pre-infection samples were judged to be necessary. Clones contracting from day 15 to 85 had balanced CD4/CD8 phenotypes, while a second wave expanding from day 15 to 37 was biased towards CD4+.

Comment on this clonotype: The antigen it recognizes is unknown. No base-level quality is on record; no much larger clone is a single base apart.

The listed sequencing device is Illumina NovaSeq 6000. TCRalpha and TCRbeta cDNA libraries were built by 5'RACE with constant-segment primers, adding sample barcodes and unique molecular identifiers. Trizol reagent was used to extract RNA from every sample. The libraries were amplified in two PCR steps, and the second step added a second sample barcode and Illumina TruSeq adapters. Sequencing of libraries was performed on an Illumina NovaSeq with 2 x 150 bp paired-end reads. Per the source publication's procedure: Reads were demultiplexed and collapsed into UMI-guided consensus sequences with migec v1.2.7. Using mixcr v2.1.11, UMI consensuses were aligned to TRA and TRB V and J templates and then assembled into clonotypes. Expanded or contracted clonotypes were those called significant by both edgeR and NoisET, with noise models trained on biological replicates. For edgeR calls, the cutoffs were a false discovery rate-adjusted p below 0.01 and a log2 fold-change threshold of 1. As an exploratory analysis of dynamics, max-normalized trajectories of the 1000 most abundant clonotypes were examined by PCA with hierarchical clustering. Separately sequenced CD4+ and CD8+ repertoires were used to assign a CD4 or CD8 phenotype to each responding clone. In TCRdb, the public reads were trimmed at Q25 with fastp and aligned with MiXCR, with productive beta chains retained. Rows merge per CDR3 protein into single entries with the most common DNA and genes. It is TCRdb's table, rather than the study itself, that gives the V and J calls and clone size. Recorded for this sample are over 400,000 distinct CDR3 sequences; around 22% of them occurred a single time. The ten most abundant clones make up over 10% of the sample.

Trimming leaves V shorter by 5 bases and J shorter by 6 bases, with the junction holding 10 bases beyond the gene matches. The CDR3 runs 15 residues from the cysteine to the phenylalanine. Only the CDR3 DNA is retained, 45 bases long and in frame from the first base. CDR1 is given as SGHTA and CDR2 as FQGNSA, both from the germline V gene. Ficoll-Paque density gradient centrifugation was the method used to isolate PBMCs. This sequence was found in an adult woman who had mild COVID-19 (a few samples of this study predate the infection). The sample titles of this study are shuffled in the database, so cell type and time point are left out; the donor was told from shared clones. The rearranged segments are TRBV7-2 and TRBJ2-1, and TRBD1 aligns with 7 junction nucleotides. The specimen was PBMCs or a T cell subset sorted from them (not recorded which). The CDR3 region: CASSVGANRGNEQFF. The DNA sequence follows: TGTGCCAGCAGCGTAGGCGCAAACAGGGGCAATGAGCAGTTCTTC.